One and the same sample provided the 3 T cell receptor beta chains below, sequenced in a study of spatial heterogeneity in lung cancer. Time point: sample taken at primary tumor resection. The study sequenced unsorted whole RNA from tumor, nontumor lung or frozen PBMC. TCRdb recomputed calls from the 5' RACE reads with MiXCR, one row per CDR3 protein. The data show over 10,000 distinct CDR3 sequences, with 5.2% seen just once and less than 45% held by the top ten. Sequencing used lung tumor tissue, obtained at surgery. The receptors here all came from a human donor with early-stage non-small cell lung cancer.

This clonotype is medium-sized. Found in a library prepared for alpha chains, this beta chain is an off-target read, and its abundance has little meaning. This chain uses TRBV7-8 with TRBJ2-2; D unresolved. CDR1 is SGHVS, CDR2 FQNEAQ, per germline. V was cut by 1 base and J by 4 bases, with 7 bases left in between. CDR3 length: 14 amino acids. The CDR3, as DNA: TGTGCCAGCAGCTTAGAGGCGGTCACCGGGGAGCTGTTTTTT. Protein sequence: CASSLEAVTGELFF.

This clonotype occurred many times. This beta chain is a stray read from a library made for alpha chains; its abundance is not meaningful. The CDR3 is CASSVGAGRSYEQYF. The CDR3 bases are TGTGCCAGCAGTGTCGGCGCAGGAAGATCCTACGAGCAGTACTTC. V and J are TRBV6-5 and TRBJ2-7; D call uncertain. V was shortened by 5 bases and J by 1 base, with 15 bases between the two germline ends. The germline V gene encodes CDR1 MNHEY and CDR2 SVGAGI. This CDR3 is 15 amino acids long.

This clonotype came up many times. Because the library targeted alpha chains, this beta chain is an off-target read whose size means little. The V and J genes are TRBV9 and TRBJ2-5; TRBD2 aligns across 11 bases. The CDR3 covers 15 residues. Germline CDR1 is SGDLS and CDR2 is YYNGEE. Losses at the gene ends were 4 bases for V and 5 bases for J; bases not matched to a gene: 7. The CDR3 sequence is CASSLAGGAAETQYF. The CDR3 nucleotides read TGTGCCAGCAGCCTAGCGGGGGGAGCTGCCGAGACCCAGTACTTC.